This passage covers 7 T cell receptor beta chains from one sample sequenced in a study of graft-versus-host responses after intestinal transplantation. The data were produced by immunoSEQ multiplex PCR, yet TCRdb's version contains in-frame clones alone and is incomplete. Counted here are about 85,000 clones, approximately 82% occurring once; the ten biggest clones make up 0.65% to 0.95%. These receptors are not linked to any known antigen. Sequencing used unstimulated CD4+ T cells sorted from spleen or lymph node cells, obtained before intestinal transplant. The receptors originated from a human donor who received an intestinal transplant.

This clone was observed a handful of times. V gene TRBV28 combines with J gene TRBJ1-6; 8 nucleotides line up with TRBD1. With 6 bases clipped from V and 4 bases from J, the junction kept 5 bases outside the gene matches. This CDR3 spans 15 amino acids. Germline-derived CDR1 and CDR2 are MDHEN and SYDVKM. CDR3 in DNA: TGTGCCAGCAGACAGGGGGGCCATTATAATTCACCCCTCCACTTT. Translated, it gives CASRQGGHYNSPLHF.

This clone was found a few times. The chain has TRBV6-5 and TRBJ1-1; 7 nucleotides align to TRBD1. From germline, CDR1 is MNHEY and CDR2 SVGAGI. The CDR3 covers 15 residues. Trimming removed 4 bases from V and 1 base from J; junction bases left unmatched: 6. In DNA, the CDR3 is TGTGCCAGCAGTTTTAAGGGGGCGCGGAACACTGAAGCTTTCTTT. Translated, it gives CASSFKGARNTEAFF.

The chain links TRBV5-1 to TRBJ1-3; D might be TRBD1 (6 bases). V dropped 5 bases and J dropped 0 bases, with 12 bases sitting between them. This CDR3 comprises 15 residues. Germline CDR1 is SGHRS and CDR2 is YFSETQ. CDR3 loop: CASSSGQFSGNTIYF. CDR3 nucleotide sequence: TGCGCCAGCAGTTCCGGACAGTTCTCTGGAAACACCATATATTTT.

This clone has only one observation. The gene calls are TRBV5-1 and TRBJ2-2; possible D gene TRBD1, 6 bases. The V end lost 3 bases, the J end lost 3 bases, and 15 bases lay between the germline ends. The CDR3 consists of 16 residues. The germline V gene has CDR1 SGHRS and CDR2 YFSETQ. For the CDR3, the DNA is TGCGCCAGCAGCTCCATCACAGGGCCCTACACCGGGGAGCTGTTTTTT. Translating it yields CASSSITGPYTGELFF.

The rearrangement joins TRBV5-4 to TRBJ2-5; perhaps TRBD2 as D (5 bases). There are 14 residues in the CDR3. The V end was cut by 0 bases, the J end by 2 bases, with 8 bases between. Germline V lookup: CDR1 SGHNT, CDR2 YYREEE (reference sequence). The CDR3 region is CASSLGRTQETQYF. CDR3 sequence (DNA): TGTGCCAGCAGCTTGGGGAGGACTCAAGAGACCCAGTACTTC.

The chain joins TRBV18 to TRBJ2-5, with a weak D call TRBD2 (6 bases). The ends were cut back, 3 bases at V and 5 bases at J, with 10 bases in the middle. The CDR3 extends over 13 amino acids. CDR1 and CDR2 from the germline V gene are KGHSH and LQKENI. As DNA, the CDR3 is TGTGCCAGCTCACCGGGCAGCGGGGAGACCCAGTACTTC. Translating gives CASSPGSGETQYF.

The chain employs TRBV4-1 and TRBJ2-6; 9 positions agree with TRBD1. Germline V gives CDR1 MGHRA, CDR2 YSYEKL. CDR3 size: 20 residues. The V and J ends lost 2 bases and 4 bases, in that order; junction bases with no gene match: 15. In nucleotides, the CDR3 is TGCGCCAGCAGCCAATTCCCATTGCTAACAGGGGGCGCCGGGGCCAACGTCCTGACTTTC. Its translation: CASSQFPLLTGGAGANVLTF.